This T cell receptor (beta chain) was captured by sequencing in a study of blood T cell repertoires in COVID-19 (dated by TCRdb to 2020 to 2022). Study-wide context: The collaborator samples originated in the United States, Italy and Spain and spanned the acute and convalescent phases of COVID-19. The prospective study material was composed of cDNA or gDNA derived from T cells, B-cell-depleted T cells, or PBMCs. Deeply sampled blood TCRbeta repertoires from subjects exposed to, actively infected with, or recovered from COVID-19 were included in the dataset. The repertoires were released in a freely available public database intended as a resource for research on the immune response to SARS-CoV-2. The samples were drawn from two sources: the first 160 participants of the ongoing ImmuneRACE study, and approximately 1,300 subjects contributed by 6 global collaborators. The sample metadata nearly always contained a de-identified subject ID, COVID-19 status, age in years and sex. HLA class I and class II types, where available, came from metadata supplied by the sample provider rather than from assay-based typing.

The immunoSEQ Assay, a bias-controlled multiplex PCR, was used to amplify TCRbeta CDR3 regions from genomic DNA. Under the source paper's analysis protocol: Nucleated cell counts per sample were estimated from amplification of reference gene primers within the assay. To quantify the absolute abundance of each unique TCRbeta CDR3 rearrangement, sequence reads were collapsed and filtered. For each sample, productive Simpson clonality was calculated by taking the square root of Simpson's diversity index across productive rearrangements. Entries here come from immuneACCESS through TCRdb and include only in-frame sequences with V and J called. Some clones fail to appear in such tables; in the studies checked, an unresolved V gene covers under half of the shortfall, and the cause of the remainder is unknown. The DNA gave D and trimming, while V, J and clone size come from that table. A total of some 140,000 clones appear in this sample, about 88% of them only once. The biggest ten clones account for more than 2% of the sample.

The CDR3, from cysteine to phenylalanine, totals 18 residues. Kept here is only the CDR3 DNA, which spans 54 bases and is read in frame from base 1. The germline V gene provides CDR1 KGHSH and CDR2 LQKENI. The trim is 2 bases for V and 5 bases for J, with a gap of 21 bases between the germline ends. Participants in the prospective study were enrolled through a virtual design, were aged roughly 18 to 90 years, and lived in approximately 25 United States geographic areas. In the prospective study, participants were assigned to cohorts based on the clinical history participants reported in a screening survey and a study questionnaire. Each participant in the prospective study had whole blood, serum and a nasopharyngeal or oropharyngeal swab collected by mobile phlebotomists. Participants in the prospective study had the option to provide additional blood draws and questionnaires over a roughly 2-month period. Before DNA extraction, prospective study blood samples were shipped either frozen or at room temperature.

Turning to this clone: Its antigen is unknown. Base qualities are not provided; no much larger clone lies one nucleotide away.

Study-level results and caveats: The quantity of clinical and demographic metadata differed by source and by participant and was supplied without curation.

Material for sequencing was PBMCs or T cells enriched from blood (not recorded which). The source is a man aged 35 to 55 with acute COVID-19. The chain was built from TRBV18 and TRBJ2-2; TRBD1 is a weak D gene call, 6 bases matching. The DNA sequence is TGTGCCAGCTCACCATTTAGCTCCGGGACACCAAGGACCGGGGAGCTGTTTTTT. It translates to CASSPFSSGTPRTGELFF.